This T cell receptor beta chain was recovered during a study of blood T cell repertoires in COVID-19. Background on the study: Samples came from the United States, Italy and Spain, spanning acute and convalescent COVID-19. Sample material is recorded as cDNA or gDNA derived from T cells, B-cell-depleted T cells, or PBMCs.

Original analysis: Reference gene primer amplification gave nucleated cell count estimates. This table comes from immunoSEQ multiplex PCR, and its TCRdb copy is limited to in-frame clones, with some not included. V and J calls and clone size come straight from that table; D and trimming were deduced from the DNA. The repertoire holds around 300,000 clones, with more than 80% as singletons. The germline V gene encodes CDR1 SEHNR and CDR2 FQNEAQ (reference sequence). CDR3 length equals 13 residues. Losses at the gene ends were 0 bases for V and 7 bases for J; bases not matched to a gene: 2. This TCR was sampled from a woman aged 25 to 45 with active or convalescent COVID-19. The chain uses TRBV7-9 and TRBJ1-1; 7 nucleotides line up with TRBD1. Sequenced input: peripheral blood. The CDR3 here is CASSLAGGLEAFF. The CDR3 DNA follows: TGTGCCAGCAGCTTAGCAGGGGGCCTTGAAGCTTTCTTT.